Shown below are 10 T cell receptor beta chains from a single sample sequenced in a study of blood T cell repertoires in COVID-19. Measured with immunoSEQ multiplex PCR; TCRdb has only the in-frame clones, and not every one. The sample gives 75,000 to 95,000 clones, over 70% of which show up once; 9.5% to 15% is in the top ten. Sequencing was done on a sample of peripheral blood. Receptor source: a woman aged 40 to 50 with active or convalescent COVID-19.

The chain combines TRBV5-6 with TRBJ2-1, with TRBD1 matching over 8 bases. The CDR3 sequence is 17 residues long. Per the germline V gene, CDR1 is SGHDT and CDR2 is YYEEEE. Trimming took 4 bases from V and 5 from J; bases not matched to a gene: 14. The CDR3 DNA reads as TGTGCCAGCAGCCCGGGGACAGGAGGAACGTTTGACAATGAGCAGTTCTTC. Translating gives CASSPGTGGTFDNEQFF.

The chain carries TRBV20-1 and TRBJ1-2; 7 bases align to TRBD1. V was clipped by 3 bases and J by 4 bases; unmatched bases: 5. Germline CDR1 is DFQATT and CDR2 is SNEGSKA (reference sequence). The CDR3 runs 13 residues. As DNA, the CDR3 is TGCAGTGCTAGTCAGGGGGGCGTCTATGGCTACACCTTC. Protein: CSASQGGVYGYTF.

The chain is built from TRBV11-3 and TRBJ2-7; D perhaps matches TRBD2 (5 bases). Trimming removed 3 bases from V and 4 bases from J, with 13 bases in between. The CDR3 length is 14 residues. CDR1 and CDR2 from the germline V gene are SGHNT and YENEEA. The CDR3 DNA is TGTGCCAGCAGCTTTCAGGACGGGGATTACGAGCAGTACTTC. Amino acids: CASSFQDGDYEQYF.

V is TRBV11-1 and J is TRBJ2-3, with 12 bases matching TRBD1. CDR3 length: 16 residues. V trimming: 4 bases; J trimming: 5 bases; junction bases outside the gene matches: 7. The germline gives CDR1 SGHAT, CDR2 FQDESV (reference sequence). In DNA, the CDR3 is TGTGCCAGCAGCTCGACCGGGACAGGGGGCAAAGATACGCAGTATTTT. Its protein product is CASSSTGTGGKDTQYF.

This clone was detected only once. The chain combines TRBV12-5 with TRBJ1-6; possibly TRBD1 for D (5 bases). The V gene lost 10 bases and the J gene lost 5 bases, with 12 bases spanning the gap. Germline loops: CDR1 LGHNT, CDR2 FRNRAP. This CDR3 has 13 amino acids. The CDR3 sequence: CATRQTDNSPLHF. DNA for the CDR3: TGTGCTACAAGACAGACCGATAATTCACCCCTCCACTTT.

The V call is TRBV2, the J call TRBJ1-3; tentatively, D is TRBD1 (5 bases). V shed 7 bases and J shed 0 bases, with 10 bases lying between them. The CDR3 covers 14 residues. Germline CDR1 SNHLY, CDR2 FYNNEI. CDR3 in DNA: TGTGCCAGCACCGCAGGGCTCTCTGGAAACACCATATATTTT. Translation gives CASTAGLSGNTIYF.

This chain links TRBV2 with TRBJ2-5; 15 nucleotides agree with TRBD2. The CDR3 contains 15 residues. V trimming: 5 bases; J trimming: 5 bases; junction bases outside the gene matches: 3. The germline gives CDR1 SNHLY, CDR2 FYNNEI. CDR3 loop: CASSIGLAGGETQYF. The CDR3 DNA sequence: TGTGCCAGCAGTATAGGACTAGCGGGGGGGGAGACCCAGTACTTC.

This rearrangement joins TRBV12-3 or TRBV12-4 to TRBJ2-2; D not certain. The CDR3 covers 13 residues. V lost 3 bases to trimming and J lost 3 bases, with 5 bases between them. The CDR3 DNA sequence: TGTGCCAGCAGTTTCTTCTACACCGGGGAGCTGTTTTTT. It yields the protein CASSFFYTGELFF.

This clone was detected ten times or more. This sequence joins TRBV7-2 and TRBJ1-1, with 7 bases identical to TRBD1. Trimming took 2 bases from V and 4 from J; bases not matched to a gene: 7. Germline V CDR1 and CDR2: SGHTA, FQGNSA. The CDR3 sequence is 15 residues long. CDR3: CASSLSKGAGTEAFF. The CDR3 DNA reads TGTGCCAGCAGCTTATCGAAGGGGGCCGGCACTGAAGCTTTCTTT.

This sequence joins TRBV4-3 and TRBJ2-7; TRBD1 matches 9 bases. V was pared by 2 bases and J by 3 bases, with 5 bases of the junction left unmatched. The CDR3 is 15 amino acids. CDR1 and CDR2 (germline): LGHNA, YSLEER. The chain's CDR3 is CASSQSRDRVYEQYF. In nucleotides, the CDR3 is TGCGCCAGCAGCCAATCCCGGGACAGGGTCTACGAGCAGTACTTC.